In this sample, the clone carrying this T cell receptor (beta chain) turned up many times. Antigen: not known. The data stem from a study of regulatory T cells in long-lasting Graves disease. Notes on the study in general: TRBV28, TRBJ1-2 and TRBJ2-5 were favored in persistent disease.

The TCR beta library used iRepertoire HTBI primers with Arm-PCR amplification of CDR3. As handled by the study authors: Identification of gene segments yielded over 60 TRBV and 14 TRBJ across samples. Each CDR3 protein gets one entry after TCRdb re-called the multiplex PCR reads with MiXCR. In this record, the V and J calls reflect TCRdb's handling and not the investigators' own analysis. The sample gives about 530,000 distinct CDR3 sequences, about 16% of which show up once; around 25% is in the top ten. V gave up 2 bases and J gave up 0 bases; unmatched junction bases: 9. Germline values: CDR1 DFQATT, CDR2 SNEGSKA (reference sequence). This CDR3 contains 18 residues. Regarding time point: newly diagnosed GD, antithyroid drugs for less than 3 months. PBMC-extracted RNA yielded the TCR library. These data were also reused for a study on T cells in Graves' hyperthyroidism and ophthalmopathy. From that report: Exclusion criteria comprised uncontrolled infection, other autoimmune disease, pregnancy or lactation. Classification by a 13 V-J model distinguished ophthalmopathy from stable hyperthyroidism.

Here the sequenced sample was peripheral blood mononuclear cells (PBMCs), taken at new diagnosis, from a patient treated with antithyroid drugs. The V gene is TRBV20-1, the J gene TRBJ1-5; 11 positions match TRBD1. The origin of this receptor is a middle-aged woman with Graves disease. CDR3 sequence reads: CSARKRGQGGYSNQPQHF. The CDR3 DNA reads as TGCAGTGCTAGAAAACGGGGACAGGGGGGATATAGCAATCAGCCCCAGCATTTT.